The 28 T cell receptor beta chains below come from one sample, sequenced in a study of T cell responses to AZD1222 COVID-19 vaccine. Assay: immunoSEQ multiplex PCR; the TCRdb copy retains only in-frame clones and omits some. The sample gives 85,000 to 100,000 clones, roughly 92% of which show up once; about 9% is in the top ten. The sample in question was peripheral blood, obtained 28 days after the second AZD1222 dose. These receptors originate from an adult who received the AZD1222 COVID-19 vaccine.

The CDR3 is CASSPTWGARGNEQFF. The CDR3 bases are TGTGCCAGCAGTCCCACCTGGGGGGCGCGTGGGAATGAGCAGTTCTTC. The gene calls are TRBV28 and TRBJ2-1; the D gene could be TRBD1 or TRBD2 (6 bases each). Deletions cut 5 bases from V and 7 bases from J, with 21 bases between. This CDR3 contains 16 residues. Per germline, CDR1 MDHEN and CDR2 SYDVKM.

The chain couples TRBV7-2 to TRBJ2-3, with 11 bases matching TRBD1. V gave up 4 bases and J gave up 6 bases; unmatched junction bases: 9. The germline gives CDR1 SGHTA, CDR2 FQGNSA. The CDR3 has 16 residues. The CDR3 is CASSSTGTGGFDTQYF. The CDR3 nucleotides are TGTGCCAGCAGCTCTACAGGGACAGGGGGTTTTGATACGCAGTATTTT.

The rearrangement links TRBV5-1 to TRBJ2-2; 11 nucleotides align to TRBD1. CDR1 is SGHRS, CDR2 YFSETQ, per germline. CDR3 length equals 15 residues. After removal of 4 bases from V and 8 bases from J, the junction contained 7 bases not matched to a gene. The CDR3 loop reads CASSAGTGGNGELFF. In DNA, the CDR3 is TGCGCCAGCAGCGCCGGGACAGGGGGTAATGGGGAGCTGTTTTTT.

This chain joins TRBV5-1 and TRBJ2-5; a possible D gene is TRBD2 (6 bases). The germline V gene encodes CDR1 SGHRS and CDR2 YFSETQ. The CDR3 extends over 12 amino acids. Trimming took off 5 bases at V and 3 bases at J, with 8 bases between the two ends. CDR3 coding DNA: TGCGCCAGCAGGTTAGCGGAAGAGACCCAGTACTTC. It encodes CASRLAEETQYF. Full variable domain (missing parts from reference TRBV5-1 and TRBJ2-5): KAGVTQTPRYLIKTRGQQVTLSCSPISGHRSVSWYQQTPGQGLQFLFEYFSETQRNKGNFPGRFSGRQFSNSRSEMNVSTLELGDSALYLCASRLAEETQYFGPGTRLLVL.

This rearrangement joins TRBV27 to TRBJ1-4, with a possible D match to TRBD1 (6 bases). Germline V gives CDR1 MNHEY, CDR2 SMNVEV (reference sequence). V shed 6 bases and J shed 0 bases, with 14 bases lying between them. This CDR3 has 16 residues. DNA of the CDR3: TGTGCCAGCAGAGATACAGGGTCGGCAACTAATGAAAAACTGTTTTTT. This gives the protein CASRDTGSATNEKLFF.

The chain combines TRBV11-3 with TRBJ2-7; no definite D call. V dropped 1 base and J dropped 5 bases, with 6 bases sitting between them. The CDR3 totals 12 residues. Per germline, CDR1 SGHNT and CDR2 YENEEA. The CDR3, as DNA: TGTGCCAGCAGCTTAGGGCCCCACGAGCAGTACTTC. Protein: CASSLGPHEQYF.

The V call is TRBV11-2, the J call TRBJ1-4; D gene unclear. Trimming stripped 2 bases from V and 4 bases from J, with 11 bases between. The CDR3 sequence is 15 residues long. CDR1 SGHAT and CDR2 FQNNGV come from the germline V gene. The CDR3 sequence: CASSLFNGNNEKLFF. The CDR3 nucleotides are TGTGCCAGCAGCTTATTTAACGGAAATAATGAAAAACTGTTTTTT.

The V and J genes are TRBV7-3 and TRBJ2-1; tentative D call: TRBD2 (5 bases). Germline V gene sequence: CDR1 SGHTA, CDR2 FQGTGA. This CDR3 region has 16 residues. Trimming took 1 base from V and 2 from J, leaving 12 bases between them. The CDR3 coding sequence is TGTGCCAGCAGCTTAAAGGGCGAGGGCCCCTACAATGAGCAGTTCTTC. It translates to CASSLKGEGPYNEQFF.

The table lists this clone with a count of one. The chain employs TRBV18 and TRBJ1-2; tentative D call: TRBD1 (5 bases). The CDR3 spans 13 residues. The V end lost 6 bases, the J end lost 3 bases, and 11 bases lay between the germline ends. Germline CDR1 and CDR2: KGHSH and LQKENI. The CDR3 sequence is CASSPDRDYGYTF. As DNA, the CDR3 is TGTGCCAGCTCTCCTGACAGAGACTATGGCTACACCTTC.

The chain combines TRBV3-1 (or the pseudogene TRBV3-2) with TRBJ2-2; no firm D call. V was trimmed by 0 bases and J by 3 bases, leaving 8 bases between them. The germline V gene encodes CDR1 LGHDT and CDR2 YNNKEL (reference sequence). This CDR3 is 15 amino acids long. Here the CDR3 reads CASSQDTAHTGELFF. The CDR3 DNA reads as TGTGCCAGCAGCCAAGATACGGCACACACCGGGGAGCTGTTTTTT.

V usage is TRBV2 and J usage is TRBJ1-5; D not certain. CDR1 is SNHLY, CDR2 FYNNEI, per germline. The CDR3 contains 14 residues. The V gene lost 7 bases and the J gene lost 0 bases, with 10 bases spanning the gap. The CDR3 region is CASTLGVSNQPQHF. Here the CDR3 DNA reads TGTGCCAGCACCTTAGGAGTTAGCAATCAGCCCCAGCATTTT.

The chain links TRBV27 to TRBJ2-3; TRBD2 aligns across 8 bases. The CDR3 sequence is 15 residues long. The germline V gene encodes CDR1 MNHEY and CDR2 SMNVEV (reference sequence). Trimming took 2 bases from V and 0 from J; bases not matched to a gene: 1. CDR3 DNA sequence: TGTGCCAGCAGTTTACGCGGGGGGAGCACAGATACGCAGTATTTT. Residues: CASSLRGGSTDTQYF.

The rearrangement links TRBV7-9 to TRBJ1-1; no clear D gene. V lost 0 bases, J lost 6 bases, and 14 bases lay in between. Per germline, CDR1 SEHNR and CDR2 FQNEAQ (reference sequence). The CDR3 is 15 residues long. The CDR3 protein is CASSLALGERAEAFF. The DNA of the CDR3 is TGTGCCAGCAGCTTAGCGCTTGGGGAGAGAGCTGAAGCTTTCTTT. Full variable domain (remainder filled in from reference TRBV7-9 and TRBJ1-1): DTGVSQNPRHKITKRGQNVTFRCDPISEHNRLYWYRQTLGQGPEFLTYFQNEAQLEKSRLLSDRFSAERPKGSFSTLEIQRTEQGDSAMYLCASSLALGERAEAFFGQGTRLTVV.

The V gene is TRBV7-9, the J gene TRBJ2-2, with D tentatively TRBD1 (6 bases). CDR3 length: 13 residues. V gave up 4 bases and J gave up 4 bases, with 7 bases separating them. From germline, CDR1 is SEHNR and CDR2 FQNEAQ (reference sequence). CDR3 region: CASSSTGTGELFF. The DNA for the CDR3 is TGTGCCAGCAGCTCGACAGGCACCGGGGAGCTGTTTTTT. The full variable domain, rest sourced from reference TRBV7-9 and TRBJ2-2, is DTGVSQNPRHKITKRGQNVTFRCDPISEHNRLYWYRQTLGQGPEFLTYFQNEAQLEKSRLLSDRFSAERPKGSFSTLEIQRTEQGDSAMYLCASSSTGTGELFFGEGSRLTVL.

The V and J genes are TRBV7-9 and TRBJ2-7; the D call may be TRBD1 or TRBD2 (7 bases each). The CDR3 covers 15 residues. Germline V gives CDR1 SEHNR, CDR2 FQNEAQ (reference sequence). Between the trimmed V and J ends, which lost 5 bases and 2 bases, there was a span of 16 bases. The CDR3 bases are TGTGCCAGCAGCAAGGGGGCGGGGGTTACCTACGAGCAGTACTTC. Its protein is CASSKGAGVTYEQYF.

The V gene is TRBV5-1, the J gene TRBJ1-1, with D maybe TRBD1 (6 bases). The germline V gene has CDR1 SGHRS and CDR2 YFSETQ. The CDR3 is 13 amino acids. The V and J ends lost 8 bases and 0 bases respectively, with 11 bases between them. The CDR3 spells CASYREMNTEAFF. The CDR3, as DNA: TGCGCCAGTTACAGGGAAATGAACACTGAAGCTTTCTTT.

The table lists this clone with a count of one. V is TRBV10-1 and J is TRBJ1-5; no clear D gene. Looked up from germline, CDR1 is WNHNN and CDR2 is SYGVQD (reference sequence). The CDR3 is 13 amino acids. Trimming stripped 0 bases from V and 6 bases from J, with 6 bases between. Written as DNA, the CDR3 is TGCGCCAGCAGTGAGTCGACTGGTCAGCCCCAGCATTTT. Translating gives CASSESTGQPQHF.

In its sample, this clone was seen once. The V call is TRBV6-5, the J call TRBJ1-5; 7 bases are a match to TRBD1. The CDR3 loop spans 12 amino acids. CDR1 and CDR2 (germline): MNHEY, SVGAGI. The V segment lost 7 bases and the J segment 7 bases; nucleotides outside the gene matches: 4. The CDR3 nucleotides are TGTGCCAGCAAAGGGGGCGCGCAGCCCCAGCATTTT. Translated: CASKGGAQPQHF.

The chain is built from TRBV28 and TRBJ2-4, with D hard to call. This CDR3 is built from 17 residues. The V end was cut by 4 bases, the J end by 0 bases, with 16 bases between. Germline V gene sequence: CDR1 MDHEN, CDR2 SYDVKM. CDR3 bases: TGTGCCAGCAGTTCCCCTATACGGGTGCTAGCCAAAAACATTCAGTACTTC. Translated: CASSSPIRVLAKNIQYF.

The gene calls are TRBV5-4 and TRBJ2-5, with 15 bases identical to TRBD2. The V gene end was trimmed by 3 bases and the J gene end by 0 bases; junction bases not matched to a gene: 6. Germline V gene lookup returns CDR1 SGHNT and CDR2 YYREEE (reference sequence). The CDR3 sequence is 18 residues long. CDR3: CASSSGLAGGGYQETQYF. The CDR3 DNA follows: TGTGCCAGCAGCTCGGGACTAGCGGGAGGAGGGTACCAAGAGACCCAGTACTTC.

The chain has TRBV9 and TRBJ2-2; D is perhaps TRBD1 or TRBD2 (5 bases each). V was clipped by 2 bases and J by 5 bases, with 7 bases between them. In germline, CDR1 is SGDLS, CDR2 YYNGEE. The CDR3 length is 13 residues. The CDR3 DNA follows: TGTGCCAGCAGCGTTGGGGGTACCGGGGAGCTGTTTTTT. Its translation is CASSVGGTGELFF.

This clone was seen more than once but under ten times. The chain couples TRBV24-1 to TRBJ2-2; TRBD1 might be the D (5 bases). Germline V gene sequence: CDR1 KGHDR, CDR2 SFDVKD. V was cut by 4 bases and J by 7 bases, with 12 bases left in between. The CDR3 is made up of 14 amino acids. The CDR3 loop is CATSEAGKVGELFF. Here the CDR3 DNA reads TGTGCCACCAGTGAGGCAGGGAAGGTCGGGGAGCTGTTTTTT.

V and J are TRBV12-1 and TRBJ2-3; the D call of TRBD1 is as the table states it, not checked on the DNA. TRBV12-1 is given as a pseudogene. This CDR3 region has 13 residues. CDR3 sequence reads: CASSRQVTDTQYF. The CDR3 nucleotides read TGTGCCAGCAGCCGCCAGGTCACAGATACGCAGTATTTT.

The V gene is TRBV9, the J gene TRBJ2-7; 10 nucleotides align to TRBD2. J gave up 3 bases and V 0 bases, and 0 bases lay outside the gene matches. Germline-derived CDR1 and CDR2 are SGDLS and YYNGEE. The CDR3 has 14 amino acids. Here the CDR3 DNA reads TGTGCCAGCAGCGTAGGACTAGCGGGCTACGAGCAGTACTTC. Encoded protein: CASSVGLAGYEQYF.

This clone was counted a single time. Other DNA sequences in this sample translate to the same CDR3. The chain carries TRBV9 and TRBJ2-2, with D maybe TRBD2 (5 bases). The germline CDR1 and CDR2 sequences are SGDLS and YYNGEE. Trimming took 2 bases from V and 7 from J, leaving 6 bases between them. The CDR3 loop spans 12 amino acids. The DNA for the CDR3 is TGTGCCAGCAGCGTTAGCGTCGGGGAGCTGTTTTTT. It specifies CASSVSVGELFF.

This clone was counted a few times. The J gene is TRBJ2-7, the V gene TRBV28; 8 positions agree with TRBD2. The CDR3 totals 13 residues. The V gene end was trimmed by 6 bases and the J gene end by 3 bases; junction bases not matched to a gene: 4. CDR1 is MDHEN, CDR2 SYDVKM, per germline. The CDR3 DNA is TGTGCCAGCAGGTCCGGGACTAGCTACGAGCAGTACTTC. Its protein is CASRSGTSYEQYF.

The rearrangement links TRBV28 to TRBJ1-1, with a possible D match to TRBD1 (5 bases). CDR3 length: 14 residues. Trimming took 1 base from V and 6 from J, leaving 12 bases between them. From germline, CDR1 is MDHEN and CDR2 SYDVKM. CDR3 protein: CASSLFRGGPEAFF. CDR3 bases: TGTGCCAGCAGTTTATTCCGGGGGGGTCCTGAAGCTTTCTTT.

This rearrangement joins TRBV19 to TRBJ2-3, with a weak D call TRBD1 (5 bases). Germline CDR1 and CDR2: LNHDA and SQIVND (reference sequence). V shed 3 bases and J shed 4 bases, with 14 bases lying between them. CDR3 length: 15 residues. The CDR3 DNA follows: TGTGCCAGTAGTATCGGAAGGGGTTCGCCAGATACGCAGTATTTT. This encodes CASSIGRGSPDTQYF.